This TCR beta chain was captured in a study of radiation and T cells in renal cell carcinoma (dated by TCRdb to about 2020). Some background on the complete study: In total, roughly 51 samples underwent TCR beta sequencing: approximately 26 tumors plus 27 peripheral blood samples. The final blood draw was performed at 4 weeks after radiation, at the same time as nephrectomy. A total of roughly 3,900,000 unique CDR3 nucleotide sequences, encoding around 2.7 million unique CDR3 amino acid sequences, were found across all 50 or so samples.

Overall study outcomes, separate from this receptor: No pretreatment tumor biopsies were available, so the baseline intratumoral presence of clonotypes could not be determined. Changes in the blood repertoire were not tracked past 4 weeks after treatment. Because the trial had a single-armed design, the trial could not examine how radiation dose or scheduling affected the TCR repertoire. In blood, the top tumor clonotypes increased between baseline and 2 weeks post-radiation and then shrank by 4 weeks, which suggests that tumor-resident clones expanded only transiently.

Points on this clone: Which antigen it targets is not known. No much larger clone is present one base from it, and per-base qualities are unavailable.

The immunoSEQ kit was used, according to the manufacturer's recommendations, to generate TCR beta libraries from genomic DNA. To prepare libraries, a first multiplex PCR with proprietary primers was run, followed by a second PCR that added unique barcodes, and a bead cleanup was done after each round. A kit-provided positive control reaction and a negative control reaction were included in every sample batch. The final libraries were assessed on an Agilent 4200 TapeStation D1000 ScreenTape, pooled by volume, and quantified by qPCR. Sequencing ran on an Illumina NextSeq500 with a MidOutput 150-cycle cartridge, using 156 Read1 and 15 Index1 cycles with kit custom primers. The pooled library was loaded at around 1 pM with a roughly 20% PhiX control spike-in. The original methods were these. Vendor-processed data were analyzed in R, with a clonotype defined as all T cells sharing the same CDR3 nucleotide sequence. For clone abundance analyses, frequencies were normalized to the 10,000 most abundant clones per sample. Public T cell clones, which averaged fewer than five per sample, were removed prior to analysis. An abundance difference of at least 32-fold between compartments was the criterion for calling clonotypes tumor-enriched or baseline blood-enriched. A beta-binomial differential abundance model was used to identify clonotypes that expanded or contracted between blood time points. Tumor-blood repertoire similarity was measured with the Baroni-Urbani and Buser coefficient, and groups were compared using two-tailed Wilcoxon tests in R. The clones in this table, taken by TCRdb from immuneACCESS, are in-frame only. Not every clone is retained; where verified, under half of the shortfall comes from an unresolved V gene, and the cause of the rest is unknown. That table supplies the V and J calls and clone size; D and trimming were determined from the DNA. This sample has around 95,000 clones in its table, and 70% to 85% of those were observed once. The top ten clonotypes cover approximately 7.2% of the sample.

In light of the paper, this sample's time point label describes: blood 4 weeks post-SBRT, at nephrectomy. The label giving this sample's treatment or condition can be read as: 15 Gy SBRT to primary tumor, nephrectomy 4 weeks later. Samples came from a clinical trial, in which primary renal cell carcinomas received 15 Gy stereotactic body radiation therapy followed by nephrectomy 4 weeks later. Serial peripheral blood from radiation-treated patients was sampled at baseline, 2 weeks and 4 weeks after SBRT to track tumor-enriched clonotypes. Renal cell carcinoma with clear cell pathology was present in all patients. The QIAamp DNA Blood Mini Kit (Qiagen) was used to prepare genomic DNA for TCR sequencing. Samples were included in the analyses only if all quality control checks were passed. According to the germline V gene (reference sequence), CDR1 reads WNHNN and CDR2 reads SYGVQD. CDR3 length: 13 amino acids, cysteine to phenylalanine. Only the CDR3 DNA stays, 39 bases, in frame from base 1. Compared with germline, V lacks 5 bases and J lacks 6 bases; bases without a gene match: 7.

The receptor was derived from a man aged 55-75 years with renal cell carcinoma. The rearrangement combines TRBV10-1 with TRBJ2-7, with 7 central nucleotides matching TRBD1. The input for sequencing was blood, taken from a patient whose treatment included radiotherapy and nephrectomy. The CDR3 in this case is CASSRDSLTEQYF. The DNA sequence is as follows: TGCGCCAGCAGTCGGGACAGTTTGACCGAGCAGTACTTC.